The following is a TCR beta chain sequence with its context. V dropped 5 bases and J dropped 7; count of bases not matched to a gene: 6. This CDR3 is 14 amino acids long. Germline CDR1 reads LNHNV; CDR2 reads YYDKDF (reference sequence). The data are from a study of blood T cell repertoires in COVID-19. Per the original methods: From reference gene primer amplification, estimates of nucleated cell counts were derived. The assay was immunoSEQ multiplex PCR, and TCRdb's table has in-frame clones only and misses some. V and J calls and clone size are those listed in that table; D and trimming were worked out from the DNA. The table shows 300,000 to 350,000 clones, with about nine tenths occurring only once.

This sequence originates from a woman aged 55 to 70 with COVID-19, enrolled during active disease. Sequencing input: peripheral blood. This rearrangement joins TRBV15 to TRBJ1-5; 9 bases agree with TRBD1. Here the CDR3 DNA reads TGTGCCACCAGCGGCGACAGGGGGAAACAGCCCCAGCATTTT. It encodes CATSGDRGKQPQHF. The whole variable domain, filled in from reference TRBV15 and TRBJ1-5, reads DAMVIQNPRYQVTQFGKPVTLSCSQTLNHNVMYWYQQKSSQAPKLLFHYYDKDFNNEADTPDNFQSRRPNTSFCFLDIRSPGLGDTAMYLCATSGDRGKQPQHFGDGTRLSIL.